This paragraph covers one TCR beta chain sequence. The record originates from a study of OX40 agonist ivuxolimab in advanced cancers. The assay was immunoSEQ multiplex PCR, and TCRdb's table has in-frame clones only and misses some. Of under 70,000 clones in the sample, approximately 90% are singletons; the top ten hold about 1.2%. The CDR3 is made up of 13 amino acids. V lost 10 bases and J lost 6; bases outside the gene matches: 10. The V gene's germline CDR1 is MDHEN and CDR2 SYDVKM. The clonotype originates from an adult with an advanced solid tumor such as melanoma, head and neck, liver or kidney cancer. The rearrangement links TRBV28 to TRBJ1-2, with 8 bases lining up with TRBD1. This sample comprised CD4+ or CD8+ T cells sorted from blood, obtained in a trial of the OX40 agonist ivuxolimab. This CDR3 reads CAIKPQGADGYTF. The CDR3 DNA reads TGTGCCATAAAACCTCAGGGGGCAGATGGCTACACCTTC.